Detailed here is one T cell receptor beta chain. The data were taken from a study of T cell responses to AZD1222 COVID-19 vaccine. Germline loops: CDR1 LNHNV, CDR2 YYDKDF (reference sequence). This CDR3 spans 16 amino acids. V lost 4 bases and J 4 bases, leaving 19 bases between the germline ends. The repertoire was sequenced with immunoSEQ multiplex PCR; TCRdb's copy has only in-frame clones and lacks some. The sample includes 180,000 or so clones, over 90% seen only once; the top ten take about 1.9%. The material sequenced was peripheral blood, taken 28 days after the second AZD1222 dose. The J gene is TRBJ1-2, the V gene TRBV15, with a possible D match to TRBD1 (6 bases). The sequence came from an adult who received the AZD1222 COVID-19 vaccine. CDR3 sequence: CATSTRGFTAFYGYTF. CDR3 nucleotide sequence: TGTGCCACCAGCACGAGGGGGTTCACGGCTTTCTATGGCTACACCTTC.